The 25 T cell receptor beta chains below come from one sample, sequenced in a study of T cells in localized non-small cell lung cancer. Assay used: immunoSEQ multiplex PCR; TCRdb lists only in-frame clones, some missing. Counted here are about 25,000 clones, approximately 86% occurring once; the ten biggest clones make up 11% to 15%. Sequences were derived from peripheral blood, sampled before any cancer treatment. The receptors shown here come from a female donor older than 55 with stage I lung adenocarcinoma.

J is TRBJ2-3 and V is TRBV10-3; D gene uncertain. The CDR3 covers 16 residues. V dropped 4 bases and J dropped 0 bases, with 14 bases sitting between them. CDR1 is ENHRY, CDR2 SYGVKD, per germline. The CDR3 DNA sequence: TGTGCCATCAGTGCAATTCGCGGCCAGAGCACAGATACGCAGTATTTT. Amino acids: CAISAIRGQSTDTQYF.

The V call is TRBV5-1, the J call TRBJ1-2; 7 nucleotides match TRBD1. This CDR3 has 13 amino acids. The V gene end was trimmed by 4 bases and the J gene end by 3 bases; junction bases not matched to a gene: 3. Germline-derived CDR1 and CDR2 are SGHRS and YFSETQ. The CDR3 reads CASSPGQDYGYTF. The CDR3 DNA reads as TGCGCCAGCAGCCCCGGACAGGACTATGGCTACACCTTC.

CDR3 DNA: TGTGCCAGCAGCTTTGTCAGCGACTACGAGCAGTACTTC. Translating gives CASSFVSDYEQYF. The chain carries TRBV5-4 and TRBJ2-7; no definite D call. The ends were cut back, 2 bases at V and 3 bases at J, with 9 bases in the middle. CDR3 length: 13 amino acids. CDR1 is SGHNT, CDR2 YYREEE, per germline (reference sequence).

The chain employs TRBV28 and TRBJ2-4; either TRBD1 or TRBD2 may fit D (5 bases each). The length of the CDR3 is 15 residues. In germline, CDR1 is MDHEN, CDR2 SYDVKM. Trimming took off 2 bases at V and 0 bases at J, with 8 bases between the two ends. The CDR3 region is CASSLRGGAKNIQYF. CDR3 in DNA: TGTGCCAGCAGTTTACGTGGGGGAGCCAAAAACATTCAGTACTTC.

The chain recombines TRBV5-1 with TRBJ1-5, with 9 bases identical to TRBD1. V dropped 4 bases and J dropped 7; count of bases not matched to a gene: 12. This CDR3 comprises 16 residues. Per germline, CDR1 SGHRS and CDR2 YFSETQ. The CDR3: CASSPEPTGGGQPQHF. In DNA form, the CDR3 reads TGCGCCAGCAGCCCGGAACCGACAGGGGGTGGGCAGCCCCAGCATTTT.

The J gene is TRBJ2-2, the V gene TRBV9; D call uncertain. The CDR3 is 16 amino acids. The germline V gene encodes CDR1 SGDLS and CDR2 YYNGEE. Deletions cut 0 bases from V and 3 bases from J, with 12 bases between. CDR3 sequence (DNA): TGTGCCAGCAGCGTAGATTTATCCCTTGACACCGGGGAGCTGTTTTTT. As protein: CASSVDLSLDTGELFF.

The V and J genes are TRBV4-2 and TRBJ1-2; D gene uncertain. The CDR3 has 13 amino acids. The V and J ends lost 4 bases and 7 bases respectively, with 13 bases between them. The germline V gene has CDR1 LGHNA and CDR2 YNFKEQ. Here the CDR3 reads CASSPAAVSGYTF. CDR3 nucleotides: TGTGCCAGCAGCCCCGCAGCTGTTAGTGGCTACACCTTC.

Concerning this clone itself: A junction boundary mismatches the germline segment, possibly from a read error. Other DNA sequences from this sample encode an identical CDR3 as well. The CDR3 sequence is CASSLEGTGGGQPQHF. CDR3 in DNA: TGTGCCAGCAGTTTGGAAGGGACAGGGGGCGGACAGCCCCAGCATTTT. The chain combines TRBV5-5 with TRBJ1-5; 12 positions agree with TRBD1. The germline V gene has CDR1 SGHKS and CDR2 YYEKEE (reference sequence). CDR3 length: 16 amino acids.

This rearrangement joins TRBV30 to TRBJ1-2; unclear D gene. The CDR3 extends over 12 amino acids. V was pared by 4 bases and J by 3 bases, with 9 bases between. CDR1 is GTSNPN, CDR2 SVGIG, per germline (reference sequence). CDR3 in DNA: TGTGCCTGGAAGGATGGACACTATGGCTACACCTTC. Translation gives CAWKDGHYGYTF.

To note about this clone: The identical CDR3 is also encoded by other nucleotide sequences in the sample. J is TRBJ2-1 and V is TRBV9; D is possibly TRBD2 (5 bases). This CDR3 has 15 residues. In germline, CDR1 is SGDLS, CDR2 YYNGEE. Trimming took 0 bases from V and 4 from J, leaving 11 bases between them. The CDR3 region is CASSVERWTYNEQFF. As DNA, the CDR3 is TGTGCCAGCAGCGTAGAACGGTGGACTTACAATGAGCAGTTCTTC.

The genes are TRBV27 and TRBJ2-7; tentative D call: TRBD1 (6 bases). V was pared by 2 bases and J by 8 bases, with 19 bases between. Germline assignment: CDR1 MNHEY and CDR2 SMNVEV (reference sequence). The CDR3 length is 15 residues. CDR3 residues: CASSLGGQGNTKQYF. CDR3 bases: TGTGCCAGCAGTTTAGGGGGCCAGGGTAATACGAAGCAGTACTTC.

The V and J genes are TRBV18 and TRBJ2-1; perhaps TRBD2 as D (6 bases). Germline V gene sequence: CDR1 KGHSH, CDR2 LQKENI. Trimming took 6 bases from V and 9 from J, leaving 24 bases between them. The CDR3 covers 16 residues. The CDR3 coding sequence is TGTGCCAGCTCTTTCCTCCCGGGAGCCCAGGCGGGTGAGCAGTTCTTC. Residues: CASSFLPGAQAGEQFF.

The chain recombines TRBV7-2 with TRBJ2-2; no clear D gene. CDR1 SGHTA and CDR2 FQGNSA come from the germline V gene. V dropped 4 bases and J dropped 5 bases, with 11 bases sitting between them. The CDR3 is 14 amino acids. The CDR3 nucleotides read TGTGCCAGCAGCTCTCCATGGGCTACCGGGGAGCTGTTTTTT. Protein sequence: CASSSPWATGELFF.

The genes are TRBV5-1 and TRBJ2-1; TRBD2 aligns across 7 bases. The germline V gene encodes CDR1 SGHRS and CDR2 YFSETQ. The CDR3 sequence is 15 residues long. With V trimmed by 6 bases and J by 6 bases, 12 bases remained unmatched. CDR3 sequence (DNA): TGCGCCAGCACCCCAACCGGACTAGGCCCCAATGAGCAGTTCTTC. Translation: CASTPTGLGPNEQFF. The variable domain in full, with the rest retrieved from reference TRBV5-1 and TRBJ2-1, is KAGVTQTPRYLIKTRGQQVTLSCSPISGHRSVSWYQQTPGQGLQFLFEYFSETQRNKGNFPGRFSGRQFSNSRSEMNVSTLELGDSALYLCASTPTGLGPNEQFFGPGTRLTVL.

This chain uses TRBV5-1 with TRBJ1-2, with D maybe TRBD1 (6 bases). Germline V gene data show CDR1 as SGHRS and CDR2 as YFSETQ. Deletions cut 4 bases from V and 2 bases from J, with 15 bases between. The CDR3 totals 15 residues. The CDR3 DNA reads as TGCGCCAGCAGCGGGGACACGACAACCAACTATGGCTACACCTTC. This codes for CASSGDTTTNYGYTF.

This chain uses TRBV28 with TRBJ2-5; TRBD1 matches 8 bases. The CDR3 contains 14 residues. The V gene end was trimmed by 5 bases and the J gene end by 5 bases; junction bases not matched to a gene: 7. CDR1 MDHEN and CDR2 SYDVKM come from the germline V gene. CDR3 coding DNA: TGTGCCAGCAGTCCACAGGGGGGACGGGAGACCCAGTACTTC. It codes for CASSPQGGRETQYF.

V usage is TRBV5-8 and J usage is TRBJ2-7; TRBD2 agrees at 11 bases. Looked up from germline, CDR1 is SGHTS and CDR2 is YDEGEE. The CDR3 has 17 residues. V was pared by 6 bases and J by 3 bases, with 14 bases of the junction left unmatched. This CDR3 is CASTLPPGLAAFYEQYF. DNA for the CDR3: TGTGCCAGCACACTTCCTCCGGGACTAGCGGCATTCTACGAGCAGTACTTC. Filled out from reference TRBV5-8 and TRBJ2-7, the complete variable domain reads EAGVTQSPTHLIKTRGQQATLRCSPISGHTSVYWYQQALGLGLQFLLWYDEGEERNRGNFPPRFSGRQFPNYSSELNVNALELEDSALYLCASTLPPGLAAFYEQYFGPGTRLTVT.

The V call is TRBV30, the J call TRBJ1-6; 8 nucleotides agree with TRBD1. The V segment lost 1 base and the J segment 16 bases; nucleotides outside the gene matches: 6. Germline CDR1 is GTSNPN and CDR2 is SVGIG (reference sequence). The CDR3 consists of 12 residues. CDR3: CAWSENRGFLHF. CDR3 DNA: TGTGCCTGGAGTGAGAACAGGGGGTTTCTCCACTTT.

The chain employs TRBV19 and TRBJ2-3; D perhaps matches TRBD1 (6 bases). There are 15 residues in the CDR3. Germline V lookup: CDR1 LNHDA, CDR2 SQIVND (reference sequence). With 3 bases removed from V and 2 bases from J, the gap between germline ends came to 12 bases. CDR3 DNA sequence: TGTGCCAGTAGTATTGGACAGTCTTTCACAGATACGCAGTATTTT. Its translation is CASSIGQSFTDTQYF.

The V and J genes are TRBV6-5 and TRBJ1-5; D remains ambiguous. The ends were cut back, 4 bases at V and 0 bases at J, with 7 bases in the middle. Germline CDR1 MNHEY, CDR2 SVGAGI. The CDR3 has 14 amino acids. CDR3 sequence: CASSLGSSNQPQHF. The CDR3 DNA reads TGTGCCAGCAGTTTGGGGTCTAGCAATCAGCCCCAGCATTTT.

V usage is TRBV5-6 and J usage is TRBJ2-2, with D unresolved. V was shortened by 2 bases and J by 4 bases, with 9 bases between the two germline ends. Germline assignment: CDR1 SGHDT and CDR2 YYEEEE. CDR3 length: 14 residues. CDR3 sequence (DNA): TGTGCCAGCAGCTTTGGCGAAATCACCGGGGAGCTGTTTTTT. Translating gives CASSFGEITGELFF. The whole variable domain, filled in from reference TRBV5-6 and TRBJ2-2, reads DAGVTQSPTHLIKTRGQQVTLRCSPKSGHDTVSWYQQALGQGPQFIFQYYEEEERQRGNFPDRFSGHQFPNYSSELNVNALLLGDSALYLCASSFGEITGELFFGEGSRLTVL.

The chain is built from TRBV6-5 and TRBJ2-3; 7 nucleotides line up with TRBD2. Germline V gene data show CDR1 as MNHEY and CDR2 as SVGAGI. V gave up 5 bases and J gave up 6 bases; unmatched junction bases: 11. CDR3 length: 15 amino acids. CDR3 sequence (DNA): TGTGCCAGCAGTCCCGGACTAGTCTCTGTTGATACGCAGTATTTT. Its protein is CASSPGLVSVDTQYF.

This clone was detected only a few times. J is TRBJ1-2 and V is TRBV4-1, with no clear D. V dropped 1 base and J dropped 4 bases, with 13 bases sitting between them. CDR3 length equals 15 residues. Germline loops: CDR1 MGHRA, CDR2 YSYEKL. The CDR3 DNA follows: TGCGCCAGCAGCCAAGGTGAGGAGGGCCGCTATGGCTACACCTTC. The encoded protein is CASSQGEEGRYGYTF.

J is TRBJ1-6 and V is TRBV5-4; perhaps TRBD1 as D (5 bases). This CDR3 comprises 17 residues. CDR1 and CDR2 from the germline V gene are SGHNT and YYREEE (reference sequence). V lost 4 bases, J lost 9 bases, and 23 bases lay in between. CDR3 protein: CASSPRGREDGGSPLHF. DNA for the CDR3: TGTGCCAGCAGCCCTAGGGGCAGGGAAGATGGGGGTTCACCCCTCCACTTT.

The rearrangement uses TRBV6-6 and TRBJ2-7, with D uncertain. This CDR3 spans 12 amino acids. Germline values: CDR1 MNHNY, CDR2 SVGAGI (reference sequence). Trimming removed 0 bases at V and 9 bases at J, with 9 bases between. CDR3 protein: CASSYSPDAQYF. The CDR3 region has the DNA TGTGCCAGCAGTTACTCCCCGGATGCGCAGTACTTC.